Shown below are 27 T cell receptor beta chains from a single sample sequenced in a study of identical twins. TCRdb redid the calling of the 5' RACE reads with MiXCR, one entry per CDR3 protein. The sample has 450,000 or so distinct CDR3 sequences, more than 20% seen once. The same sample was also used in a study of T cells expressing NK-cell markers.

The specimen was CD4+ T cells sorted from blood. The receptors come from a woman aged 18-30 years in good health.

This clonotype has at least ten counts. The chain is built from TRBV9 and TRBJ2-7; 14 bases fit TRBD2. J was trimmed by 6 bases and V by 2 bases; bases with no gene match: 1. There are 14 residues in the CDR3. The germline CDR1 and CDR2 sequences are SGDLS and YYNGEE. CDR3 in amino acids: CASSVGLAGGEQYF. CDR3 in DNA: TGTGCCAGCAGCGTCGGACTAGCGGGAGGCGAGCAGTACTTC.

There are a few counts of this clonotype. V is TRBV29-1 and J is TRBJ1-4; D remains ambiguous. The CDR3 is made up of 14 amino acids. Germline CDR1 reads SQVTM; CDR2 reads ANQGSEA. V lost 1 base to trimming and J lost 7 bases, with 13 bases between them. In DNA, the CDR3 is TGCAGCGTTGAAGGAGGAGGATCGGGTGAAAAACTGTTTTTT. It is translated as CSVEGGGSGEKLFF. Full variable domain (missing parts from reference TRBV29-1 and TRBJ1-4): SAVISQKPSRDICQRGTSLTIQCQVDSQVTMMFWYRQQPGQSLTLIATANQGSEATYESGFVIDKFPISRPNLTFSTLTVSNMSPEDSSIYLCSVEGGGSGEKLFFGSGTQLSVL.

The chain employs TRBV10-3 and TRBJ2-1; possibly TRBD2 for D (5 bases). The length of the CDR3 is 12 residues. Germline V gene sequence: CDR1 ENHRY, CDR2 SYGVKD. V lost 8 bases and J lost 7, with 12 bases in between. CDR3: CAIREGPNEQFF. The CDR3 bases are TGTGCCATCCGGGAAGGACCTAATGAGCAGTTCTTC.

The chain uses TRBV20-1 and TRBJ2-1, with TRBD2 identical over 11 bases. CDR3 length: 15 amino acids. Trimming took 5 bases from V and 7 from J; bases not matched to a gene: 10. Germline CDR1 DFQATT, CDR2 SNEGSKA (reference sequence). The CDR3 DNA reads TGCAGTGCTCTAAGTAGCGGGGGGGCTCGAAATGAGCAGTTCTTC. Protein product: CSALSSGGARNEQFF.

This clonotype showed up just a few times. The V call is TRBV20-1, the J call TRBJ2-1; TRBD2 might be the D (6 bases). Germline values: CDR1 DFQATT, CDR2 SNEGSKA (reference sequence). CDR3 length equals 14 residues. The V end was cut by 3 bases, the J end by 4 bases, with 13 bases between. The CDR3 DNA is TGCAGTGCTAGGGAGGGGACGGGGTACAATGAGCAGTTCTTC. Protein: CSAREGTGYNEQFF.

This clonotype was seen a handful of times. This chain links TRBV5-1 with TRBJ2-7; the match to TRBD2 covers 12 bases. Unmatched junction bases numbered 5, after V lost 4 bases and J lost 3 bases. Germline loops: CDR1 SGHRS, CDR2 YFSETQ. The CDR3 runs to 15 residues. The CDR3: CASSDLAGGDYEQYF. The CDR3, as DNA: TGCGCCAGCAGCGACCTAGCGGGAGGGGACTACGAGCAGTACTTC.

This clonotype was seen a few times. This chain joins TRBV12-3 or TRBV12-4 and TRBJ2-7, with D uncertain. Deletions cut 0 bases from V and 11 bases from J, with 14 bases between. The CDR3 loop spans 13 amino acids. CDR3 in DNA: TGTGCCAGCAGTTTAGCAACTCGGCGTATTAAGTACTTC. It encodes CASSLATRRIKYF.

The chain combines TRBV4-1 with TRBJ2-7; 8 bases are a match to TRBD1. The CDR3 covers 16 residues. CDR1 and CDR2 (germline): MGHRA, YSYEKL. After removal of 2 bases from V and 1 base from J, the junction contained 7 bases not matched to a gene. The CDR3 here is CASSQPSQGASYEQYF. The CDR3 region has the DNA TGCGCCAGCAGCCAACCCAGCCAGGGGGCTTCCTACGAGCAGTACTTC.

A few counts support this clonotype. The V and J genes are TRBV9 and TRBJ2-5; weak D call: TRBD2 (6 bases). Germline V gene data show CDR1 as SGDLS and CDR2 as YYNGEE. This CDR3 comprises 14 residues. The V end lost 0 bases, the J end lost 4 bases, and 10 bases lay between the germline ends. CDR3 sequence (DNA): TGTGCCAGCAGCGTAGCCCCCGGGAGAGAGACCCAGTACTTC. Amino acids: CASSVAPGRETQYF.

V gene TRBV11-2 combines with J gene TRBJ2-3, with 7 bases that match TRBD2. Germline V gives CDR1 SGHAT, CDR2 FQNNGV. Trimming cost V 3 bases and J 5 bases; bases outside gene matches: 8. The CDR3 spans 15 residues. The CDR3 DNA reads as TGTGCCAGCAGCTTTGGGGTGGGACTACAAGATACGCAGTATTTT. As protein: CASSFGVGLQDTQYF.

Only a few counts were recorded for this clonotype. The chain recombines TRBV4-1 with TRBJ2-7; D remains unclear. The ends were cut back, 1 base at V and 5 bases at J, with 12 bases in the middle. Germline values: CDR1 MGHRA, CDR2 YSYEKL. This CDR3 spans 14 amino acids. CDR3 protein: CASSQVGTRNEQYF. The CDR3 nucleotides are TGCGCCAGCAGCCAAGTAGGTACGAGGAACGAGCAGTACTTC.

CDR3 protein: CASSLHGRLEAFF. For the CDR3, the DNA is TGTGCCAGCAGTTTACATGGAAGGCTTGAAGCTTTCTTT. The gene calls are TRBV12-3 or TRBV12-4 and TRBJ1-1; D is unresolved. Trimming cost V 2 bases and J 7 bases, with 11 bases left between them. This CDR3 contains 13 residues.

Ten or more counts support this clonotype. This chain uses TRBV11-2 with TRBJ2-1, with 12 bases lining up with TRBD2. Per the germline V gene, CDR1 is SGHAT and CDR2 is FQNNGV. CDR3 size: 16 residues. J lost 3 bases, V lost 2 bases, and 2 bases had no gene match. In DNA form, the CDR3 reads TGTGCCAGCAGCTTACGACTAGCGGGAGTCTACAATGAGCAGTTCTTC. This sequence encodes CASSLRLAGVYNEQFF.

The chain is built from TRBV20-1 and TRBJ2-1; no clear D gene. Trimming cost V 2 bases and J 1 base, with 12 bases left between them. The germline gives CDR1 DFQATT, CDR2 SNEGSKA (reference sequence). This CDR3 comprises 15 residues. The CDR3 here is CSARRWRRSYNEQFF. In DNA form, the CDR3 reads TGCAGTGCTAGACGTTGGCGACGGTCCTACAATGAGCAGTTCTTC.

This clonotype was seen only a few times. CDR3 sequence: CSAGAIYGYTF. The CDR3 DNA sequence: TGCAGTGCTGGGGCCATTTATGGCTACACCTTC. The chain uses TRBV20-1 and TRBJ1-2, with D perhaps matching TRBD1 (5 bases). Germline V lookup: CDR1 DFQATT, CDR2 SNEGSKA (reference sequence). CDR3 size: 11 residues. Trimming took off 5 bases at V and 5 bases at J, with 9 bases between the two ends.

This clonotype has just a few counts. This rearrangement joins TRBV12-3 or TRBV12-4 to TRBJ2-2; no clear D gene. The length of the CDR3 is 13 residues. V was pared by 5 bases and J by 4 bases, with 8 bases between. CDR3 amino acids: CASSPQTTGELFF. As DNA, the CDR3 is TGTGCCAGCAGTCCACAGACCACCGGGGAGCTGTTTTTT.

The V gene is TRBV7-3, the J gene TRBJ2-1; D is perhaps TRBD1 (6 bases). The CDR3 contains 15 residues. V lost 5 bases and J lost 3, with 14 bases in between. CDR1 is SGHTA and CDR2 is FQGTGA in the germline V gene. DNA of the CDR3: TGTGCCAGCAGCATCGGGACACAGAGCTACAATGAGCAGTTCTTC. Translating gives CASSIGTQSYNEQFF.

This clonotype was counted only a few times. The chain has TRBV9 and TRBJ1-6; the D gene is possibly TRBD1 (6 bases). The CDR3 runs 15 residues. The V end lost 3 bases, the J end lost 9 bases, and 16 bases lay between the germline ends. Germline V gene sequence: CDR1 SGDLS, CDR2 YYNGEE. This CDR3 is CASSEGTFRGSPLHF. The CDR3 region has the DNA TGTGCCAGCAGCGAGGGGACATTCCGAGGTTCACCCCTCCACTTT.

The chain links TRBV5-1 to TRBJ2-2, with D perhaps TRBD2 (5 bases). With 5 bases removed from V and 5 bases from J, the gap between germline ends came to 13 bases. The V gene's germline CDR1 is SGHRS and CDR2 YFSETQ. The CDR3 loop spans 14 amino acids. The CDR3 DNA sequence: TGCGCCAGCAGAACCTTAGGGAGAACCGGGGAGCTGTTTTTT. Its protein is CASRTLGRTGELFF.

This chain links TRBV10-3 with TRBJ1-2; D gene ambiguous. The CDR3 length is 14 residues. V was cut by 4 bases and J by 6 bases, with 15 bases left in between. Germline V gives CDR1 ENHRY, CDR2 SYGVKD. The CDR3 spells CAISGSFPGDGYTF. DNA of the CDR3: TGTGCCATCAGTGGATCCTTCCCTGGGGATGGCTACACCTTC.

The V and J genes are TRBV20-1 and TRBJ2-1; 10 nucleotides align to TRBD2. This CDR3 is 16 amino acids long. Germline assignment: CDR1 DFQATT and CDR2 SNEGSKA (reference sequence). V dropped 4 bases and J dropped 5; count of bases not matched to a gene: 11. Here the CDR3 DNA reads TGCAGTGCTATCCCTTTCACTAGCGGGGTTAACAATGAGCAGTTCTTC. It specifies CSAIPFTSGVNNEQFF.

CDR3 loop: CAISVLGYEQYF. Written as DNA, the CDR3 is TGTGCCATCAGTGTTCTGGGGTACGAGCAGTACTTC. This sequence joins TRBV10-3 and TRBJ2-7; no definite D call. The CDR3 spans 12 residues. Trimming removed 4 bases at V and 4 bases at J, with 8 bases between. The germline V gene encodes CDR1 ENHRY and CDR2 SYGVKD.

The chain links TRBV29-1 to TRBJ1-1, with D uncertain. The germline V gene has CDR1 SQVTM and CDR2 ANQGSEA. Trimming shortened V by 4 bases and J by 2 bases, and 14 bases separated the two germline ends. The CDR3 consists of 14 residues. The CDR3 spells CSVVSSAVNTEAFF. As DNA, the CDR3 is TGCAGCGTTGTCTCTTCGGCGGTAAACACTGAAGCTTTCTTT. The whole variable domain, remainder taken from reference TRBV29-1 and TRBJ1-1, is SAVISQKPSRDICQRGTSLTIQCQVDSQVTMMFWYRQQPGQSLTLIATANQGSEATYESGFVIDKFPISRPNLTFSTLTVSNMSPEDSSIYLCSVVSSAVNTEAFFGQGTRLTVV.

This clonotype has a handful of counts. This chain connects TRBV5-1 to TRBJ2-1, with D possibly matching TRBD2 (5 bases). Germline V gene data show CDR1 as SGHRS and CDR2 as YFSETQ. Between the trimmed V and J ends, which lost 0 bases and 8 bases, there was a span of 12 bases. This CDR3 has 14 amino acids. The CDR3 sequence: CASSLGPSLDEQFF. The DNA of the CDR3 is TGCGCCAGCAGCTTGGGCCCTAGCCTGGATGAGCAGTTCTTC. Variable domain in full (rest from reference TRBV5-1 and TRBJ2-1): KAGVTQTPRYLIKTRGQQVTLSCSPISGHRSVSWYQQTPGQGLQFLFEYFSETQRNKGNFPGRFSGRQFSNSRSEMNVSTLELGDSALYLCASSLGPSLDEQFFGPGTRLTVL.

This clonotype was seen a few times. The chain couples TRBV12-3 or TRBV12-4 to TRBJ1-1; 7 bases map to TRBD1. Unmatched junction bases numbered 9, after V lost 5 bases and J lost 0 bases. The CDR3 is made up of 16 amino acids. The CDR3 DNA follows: TGTGCCAGCAGTCCTACAGGGGAGAGAATGAACACTGAAGCTTTCTTT. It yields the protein CASSPTGERMNTEAFF.

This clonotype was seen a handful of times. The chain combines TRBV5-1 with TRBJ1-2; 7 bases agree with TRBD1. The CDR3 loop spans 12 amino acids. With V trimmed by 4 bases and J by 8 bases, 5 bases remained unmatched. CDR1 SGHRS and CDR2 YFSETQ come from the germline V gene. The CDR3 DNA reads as TGCGCCAGCAGCGTACAGGGGAGAGGCTACACCTTC. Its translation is CASSVQGRGYTF.

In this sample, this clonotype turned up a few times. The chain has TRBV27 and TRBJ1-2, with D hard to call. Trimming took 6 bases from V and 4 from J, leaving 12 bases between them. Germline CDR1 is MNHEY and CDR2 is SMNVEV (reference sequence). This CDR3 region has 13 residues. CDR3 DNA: TGTGCCAGCAGATCCAGAGTAGGCTATGGCTACACCTTC. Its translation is CASRSRVGYGYTF.